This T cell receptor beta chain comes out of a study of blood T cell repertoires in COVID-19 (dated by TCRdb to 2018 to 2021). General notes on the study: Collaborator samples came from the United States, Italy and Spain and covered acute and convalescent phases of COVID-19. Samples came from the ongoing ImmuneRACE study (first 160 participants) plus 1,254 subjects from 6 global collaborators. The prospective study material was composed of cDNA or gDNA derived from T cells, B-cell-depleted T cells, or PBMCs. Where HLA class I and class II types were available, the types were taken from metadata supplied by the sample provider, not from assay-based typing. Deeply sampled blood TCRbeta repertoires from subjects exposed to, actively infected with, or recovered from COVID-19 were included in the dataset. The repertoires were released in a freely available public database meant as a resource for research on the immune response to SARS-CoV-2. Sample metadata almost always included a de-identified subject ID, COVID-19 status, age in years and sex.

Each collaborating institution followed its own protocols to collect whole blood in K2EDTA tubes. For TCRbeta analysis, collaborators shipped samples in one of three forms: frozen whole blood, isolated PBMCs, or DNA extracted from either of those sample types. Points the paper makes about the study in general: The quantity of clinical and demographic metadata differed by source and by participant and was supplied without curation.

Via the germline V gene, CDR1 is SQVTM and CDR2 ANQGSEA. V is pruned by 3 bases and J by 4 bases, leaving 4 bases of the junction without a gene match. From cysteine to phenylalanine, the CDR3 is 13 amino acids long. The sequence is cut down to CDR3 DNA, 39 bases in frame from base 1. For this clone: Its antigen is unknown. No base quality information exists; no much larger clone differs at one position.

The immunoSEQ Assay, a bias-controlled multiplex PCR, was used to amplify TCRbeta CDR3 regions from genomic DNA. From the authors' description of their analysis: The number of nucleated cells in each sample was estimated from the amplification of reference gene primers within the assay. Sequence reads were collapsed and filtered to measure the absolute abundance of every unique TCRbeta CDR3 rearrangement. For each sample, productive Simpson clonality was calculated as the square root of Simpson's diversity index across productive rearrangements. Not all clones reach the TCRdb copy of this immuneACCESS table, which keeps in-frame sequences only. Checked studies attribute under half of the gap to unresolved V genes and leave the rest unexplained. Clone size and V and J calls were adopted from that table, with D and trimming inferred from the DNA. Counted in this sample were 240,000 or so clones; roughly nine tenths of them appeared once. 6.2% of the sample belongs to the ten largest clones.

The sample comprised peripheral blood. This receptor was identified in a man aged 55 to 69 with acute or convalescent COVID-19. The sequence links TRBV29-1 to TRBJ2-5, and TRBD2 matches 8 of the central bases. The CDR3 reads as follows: CSVDAGGGETQYF. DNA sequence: TGCAGCGTTGATGCGGGGGGCGGAGAGACCCAGTACTTC.